A selection of T cell receptor beta chains follows, all from one sample in a study of T cells in Graves' hyperthyroidism and ophthalmopathy. One entry per CDR3 protein results from TCRdb running MiXCR on the multiplex PCR reads. Of about 270,000 distinct CDR3 sequences listed, approximately 23% are singletons. Sequencing was done on a sample of blood. These receptors were taken from a man aged 25-45 years with Graves' ophthalmopathy. Each CDR3 is given with its conserved first and last residue. A D gene is named only where the DNA matches it firmly. Clone size is given for some rows only: seen once, a few or many times, or a class if the clone is expanded.

TRBJ2-2,TRBV18,-,few,CASSPPGRVNTGELFF,TGTGCCAGCTCACCACCGGGACGGGTGAACACCGGGGAGCTGTTTTTT
TRBJ2-2,TRBV2,TRBD2,few,CASRAGATGELFF,TGTGCCAGCAGGGCGGGAGCTACCGGGGAGCTGTTTTTT
TRBJ1-2,TRBV6-1,-,-,CASSPVPGGYTF,TGTGCCAGCAGTCCAGTGCCTGGCGGCTACACCTTC
TRBJ1-1,TRBV7-8,-,-,CASSSLAGGWGTEAFF,TGTGCCAGCAGCTCCCTCGCCGGGGGATGGGGCACTGAAGCTTTCTTT
TRBJ2-5,TRBV2,TRBD2,-,CASTPGLVEETQYF,TGTGCCAGCACCCCGGGACTAGTGGAGGAGACCCAGTACTTC
TRBJ2-6,TRBV18,TRBD1,-,CASSPYGTGTRSNVLTF,TGTGCCAGCTCACCCTACGGGACAGGCACTAGGTCCAACGTCCTGACTTTC
TRBJ2-7,TRBV28,-,few,CASSLIAPYEQYF,TGTGCCAGCAGTTTGATAGCCCCCTACGAGCAGTACTTC
TRBJ2-1,TRBV2,TRBD2,few,CAGARETLAGAGEQFF,TGTGCCGGGGCCAGGGAAACACTAGCGGGAGCGGGGGAGCAGTTCTTC
TRBJ1-2,TRBV18,-,few,CASSPYEGESYGYTF,TGTGCCAGCTCACCATACGAAGGGGAAAGCTATGGCTACACCTTC
TRBJ2-1,TRBV24-1,TRBD2,few,CATSDWASGRPDEQFF,TGTGCCACCAGTGATTGGGCTAGCGGGAGGCCGGATGAGCAGTTCTTC
TRBJ1-5,TRBV6-1,-,-,CASSRQVNQPQHF,TGTGCCAGCAGCAGGCAAGTGAATCAGCCCCAGCATTTT
TRBJ2-1,TRBV12-3/TRBV12-4,-,few,CASRPGLSSSYNEQFF,TGTGCCAGCAGACCGGGACTCAGCAGCTCCTACAATGAGCAGTTCTTC
TRBJ1-2,TRBV27,-,-,CASSPLLTDSNYGYTF,TGTGCCAGCAGTCCCCTACTGACAGACTCTAACTATGGCTACACCTTC
TRBJ2-7,TRBV4-1,-,-,CASSRSAGMADSYEQYF,TGCGCCAGCAGCCGGAGCGCGGGTATGGCGGACTCCTACGAGCAGTACTTC
TRBJ2-7,TRBV27,-,many,CASSHTGTTFSSYEQYF,TGTGCCAGCAGCCACACCGGGACAACCTTTTCCTCCTACGAGCAGTACTTC
TRBJ2-5,TRBV3-1,TRBD2,many,CASGTGTSQETQYF,TGTGCCAGCGGCACCGGGACTAGCCAAGAGACCCAGTACTTC
TRBJ1-2,TRBV4-2,-,-,CASSQGHSVGGYTF,TGTGCCAGCAGCCAAGGTCACAGTGTCGGTGGCTACACCTTC
TRBJ2-1,TRBV11-3,TRBD2,-,CASSPRTSGSYEQFF,TGTGCCAGCAGCCCCAGGACTAGCGGGAGTTACGAGCAGTTCTTC
TRBJ2-5,TRBV30,TRBD2,many,CAWIAGVETQYF,TGTGCCTGGATAGCGGGAGTCGAGACCCAGTACTTC
TRBJ2-1,TRBV7-9,-,few,CASSLVDRGSSYNEQFF,TGTGCCAGCAGCTTAGTTGATAGGGGGAGCTCCTACAATGAGCAGTTCTTC
TRBJ1-2,TRBV12-3/TRBV12-4,TRBD1,many,CASSILTGGYGYTF,TGTGCCAGCAGTATCCTGACAGGGGGCTATGGCTACACCTTC
TRBJ2-1,TRBV4-1,-,-,CASSQDRERLSYNEQFF,TGCGCCAGCAGCCAAGATAGGGAACGACTCTCCTACAATGAGCAGTTCTTC
TRBJ1-2,TRBV2,-,few,CASSVVSGENYGYTF,TGTGCCAGCAGTGTAGTCTCGGGTGAGAACTATGGCTACACCTTC
TRBJ1-2,TRBV6-6,-,few,CASSYSRGRNYGYTF,TGTGCCAGCAGTTACTCGCGGGGGCGAAACTATGGCTACACCTTC
TRBJ2-7,TRBV24-1,-,-,CATSDSGLPYEQYF,TGTGCCACCAGTGATTCCGGACTGCCCTACGAGCAGTACTTC
TRBJ1-5,TRBV7-2,-,-,CASSLGVGYSNQPQHF,TGTGCCAGCAGCTTAGGGGTCGGATATAGCAATCAGCCCCAGCATTTT
TRBJ2-1,TRBV24-1,TRBD1,-,CATSDFGTVYNEQFF,TGTGCCACCAGTGATTTTGGGACAGTATACAATGAGCAGTTCTTC
TRBJ2-5,TRBV11-1,-,many,CASSNGPIQETQYF,TGTGCCAGCAGTAACGGACCCATCCAAGAGACCCAGTACTTC
TRBJ2-1,TRBV12-3/TRBV12-4,-,once,CASTLKVQFSYNEQFF,TGTGCCAGCACCTTAAAGGTACAATTCTCCTACAATGAGCAGTTCTTC
TRBJ2-1,TRBV5-1,-,many,CASSAGQRYNEQFF,TGCGCCAGCAGCGCGGGACAGAGATACAATGAGCAGTTCTTC
TRBJ2-7,TRBV6-1,-,-,CASKVSRTAYEQYF,TGTGCCAGCAAGGTGTCGCGAACAGCCTACGAGCAGTACTTC
TRBJ2-5,TRBV3-1,-,few,CASSRRGGRGFGETQYF,TGTGCCAGCAGCCGTAGGGGGGGGAGAGGTTTCGGAGAGACCCAGTACTTC
TRBJ2-1,TRBV3-1,-,many,CASTSKELAREQFF,TGTGCCAGCACCTCCAAGGAGCTAGCGCGAGAGCAGTTCTTC
TRBJ2-1,TRBV4-1,TRBD2,few,CASSLNLGTRVNEQFF,TGCGCCAGCAGCCTAAATCTTGGGACTAGAGTAAATGAGCAGTTCTTC
TRBJ2-2,TRBV28,TRBD1,-,CASSWDRVGATANTGELFF,TGTGCCAGCAGTTGGGACAGGGTAGGAGCGACCGCGAACACCGGGGAGCTGTTTTTT